The 16 T cell receptor beta chains listed next were all sequenced from one sample in a study of blood T cell repertoires in COVID-19. Clones were sequenced by immunoSEQ multiplex PCR, and TCRdb holds only the in-frame ones, with some missing. In the table there are approximately 230,000 clones, around 82% of which are singletons. Sequenced input: peripheral blood. The origin of the receptors is an elderly woman with active or convalescent COVID-19.

The CDR3 spells CAWSQAPGLETQYF. The DNA of the CDR3 is TGTGCCTGGAGCCAGGCGCCTGGTTTGGAGACCCAGTACTTC. This chain joins TRBV30 and TRBJ2-5; no clear D. The germline gives CDR1 GTSNPN, CDR2 SVGIG (reference sequence). The CDR3 loop spans 14 amino acids. The V end lost 3 bases, the J end lost 5 bases, and 16 bases lay between the germline ends.

Written as DNA, the CDR3 is TGTGCCAGCACTACCACCGGGACAGGGGGCATTTATGGCTACACCTTC. Amino acid sequence: CASTTTGTGGIYGYTF. J is TRBJ1-2 and V is TRBV28, with TRBD1 matching over 12 bases. This CDR3 spans 16 amino acids. V dropped 7 bases and J dropped 5; count of bases not matched to a gene: 11. In germline, CDR1 is MDHEN, CDR2 SYDVKM.

J is TRBJ1-5 and V is TRBV19; 8 nucleotides agree with TRBD1. The CDR3 has 16 amino acids. Unmatched junction bases numbered 7, after V lost 5 bases and J lost 1 base. CDR1 is LNHDA and CDR2 is SQIVND in the germline V gene (reference sequence). CDR3 amino acids: CASSATGAVSNQPQHF. As DNA, the CDR3 is TGTGCCAGTAGTGCGACAGGGGCGGTGAGCAATCAGCCCCAGCATTTT. Together with reference TRBV19 and TRBJ1-5, the CDR3 gives the full variable domain: DGGITQSPKYLFRKEGQNVTLSCEQNLNHDAMYWYRQDPGQGLRLIYYSQIVNDFQKGDIAEGYSVSREKKESFPLTVTSAQKNPTAFYLCASSATGAVSNQPQHFGDGTRLSIL.

This clone has more than one count but fewer than ten. The CDR3 is CASSYRTGVSNQPQHF. The CDR3, as DNA: TGTGCCAGCAGTTACCGGACAGGCGTTAGCAATCAGCCCCAGCATTTT. The gene calls are TRBV6-2 or TRBV6-3 and TRBJ1-5, with 7 bases that match TRBD1. The germline V gene encodes CDR1 MNHEY and CDR2 SVGEGT. V shed 2 bases and J 0 bases; nucleotides not matched to a gene: 4. This CDR3 comprises 16 residues.

V and J are TRBV10-3 and TRBJ2-1; D perhaps matches TRBD2 (8 bases). Germline lookup yields CDR1 ENHRY and CDR2 SYGVKD. This CDR3 is built from 16 residues. V lost 7 bases and J lost 7, with 23 bases in between. The CDR3 DNA follows: TGTGCCATCACAACCAGACAGGGAGCGGGAGCTAATGAGCAGTTCTTC. This translates into CAITTRQGAGANEQFF.

The chain joins TRBV7-9 to TRBJ2-7; TRBD1 aligns across 11 bases. The CDR3 is made up of 15 amino acids. The ends lost 1 base at V and 7 bases at J; junction bases unmatched: 6. The V gene's germline CDR1 is SEHNR and CDR2 FQNEAQ (reference sequence). The CDR3 sequence is CASSLVGQGVGEQYF. In DNA, the CDR3 is TGTGCCAGCAGCTTAGTGGGACAGGGGGTTGGGGAGCAGTACTTC.

This chain connects TRBV27 to TRBJ1-6, with D possibly matching TRBD1 (6 bases). V was shortened by 6 bases and J by 10 bases, with 16 bases between the two germline ends. The CDR3 runs 14 residues. CDR1 is MNHEY, CDR2 SMNVEV, per germline (reference sequence). In DNA, the CDR3 is TGTGCCAGCAGCCCGGGGGGCGGGAACTCACCCCTCCACTTT. It yields the protein CASSPGGGNSPLHF.

The V and J genes are TRBV21-1 and TRBJ1-3. TRBV21-1 is a known pseudogene. The CDR3 sequence is 13 residues long. CDR3 in amino acids: CARGGGNGNTIYF. The CDR3, as DNA: TGTGCCCGCGGGGGGGGTAATGGAAACACCATATATTTT.

The rearrangement joins TRBV29-1 to TRBJ2-1, with D maybe TRBD2 (5 bases). CDR1 and CDR2 (germline): SQVTM, ANQGSEA. CDR3 length: 14 amino acids. V shed 5 bases and J shed 7 bases, with 18 bases lying between them. The chain's CDR3 is CSVRASSPWNEQFF. CDR3 nucleotides: TGCAGCGTTAGAGCTAGCTCCCCATGGAATGAGCAGTTCTTC.

This clone came up once. V usage is TRBV7-9 and J usage is TRBJ1-3, with D possibly being TRBD1 (6 bases). Germline CDR1 is SEHNR and CDR2 is FQNEAQ (reference sequence). The CDR3 is 16 amino acids. V dropped 5 bases and J dropped 0 bases, with 14 bases sitting between them. In DNA form, the CDR3 reads TGTGCCAGCAGCCCGAGACAGGTCCTCTCTGGAAACACCATATATTTT. Translating gives CASSPRQVLSGNTIYF.

Details on this clone: The same CDR3 also results from other DNA sequences found in this sample. V and J are TRBV5-1 and TRBJ2-2; 9 nucleotides agree with TRBD1. The germline V gene encodes CDR1 SGHRS and CDR2 YFSETQ. The ends lost 1 base at V and 2 bases at J; junction bases unmatched: 0. CDR3 size: 15 residues. The CDR3 spells CASSLTGGNTGELFF. CDR3 DNA sequence: TGCGCCAGCAGCTTGACAGGGGGCAACACCGGGGAGCTGTTTTTT.

This chain uses TRBV5-1 with TRBJ2-2, with TRBD2 matching 11 bases. The germline V gene has CDR1 SGHRS and CDR2 YFSETQ. V lost 4 bases and J lost 7; bases outside the gene matches: 15. The CDR3 runs 18 residues. The CDR3 loop reads CASSRLTSGNYRVGELFF. CDR3 sequence (DNA): TGCGCCAGCAGCCGGTTGACTAGCGGGAATTATAGGGTCGGGGAGCTGTTTTTT.

The chain combines TRBV2 with TRBJ1-6; TRBD1 is a possible D gene (6 bases). The CDR3 loop spans 17 amino acids. Germline V CDR1 and CDR2: SNHLY, FYNNEI. Trimming left V 3 bases short and J 8 bases short, with 20 bases between. CDR3 protein: CASSDGITLGADSPLHF. CDR3 coding DNA: TGTGCCAGCAGTGACGGGATCACCTTGGGGGCCGATTCACCCCTCCACTTT.

This chain uses TRBV7-2 with TRBJ1-4; D not certain. Trimming removed 2 bases from V and 7 bases from J, with 8 bases in between. CDR1 and CDR2 from the germline V gene are SGHTA and FQGNSA. The CDR3 runs to 13 residues. The CDR3 DNA reads TGTGCCAGCAGCTTATTTGAGTTTGAAAAACTGTTTTTT. This translates into CASSLFEFEKLFF.

The V call is TRBV20-1, the J call TRBJ1-5; 7 bases map to TRBD1. This CDR3 region has 16 residues. The trim removed 3 bases at V and 1 base at J, leaving 9 bases unmatched. Germline loops: CDR1 DFQATT, CDR2 SNEGSKA (reference sequence). The CDR3 nucleotides are TGCAGTGCTAGTCTCCGGACAGGCGTCAGCAATCAGCCCCAGCATTTT. Protein sequence: CSASLRTGVSNQPQHF.

The V and J genes are TRBV5-1 and TRBJ2-5; possible D gene TRBD1, 5 bases. V lost 0 bases and J 5 bases, leaving 8 bases between the germline ends. The CDR3 runs to 13 residues. Per germline, CDR1 SGHRS and CDR2 YFSETQ. The CDR3 nucleotides are TGCGCCAGCAGCTTGGCAGGGTGGGAGACCCAGTACTTC. The encoded protein is CASSLAGWETQYF.